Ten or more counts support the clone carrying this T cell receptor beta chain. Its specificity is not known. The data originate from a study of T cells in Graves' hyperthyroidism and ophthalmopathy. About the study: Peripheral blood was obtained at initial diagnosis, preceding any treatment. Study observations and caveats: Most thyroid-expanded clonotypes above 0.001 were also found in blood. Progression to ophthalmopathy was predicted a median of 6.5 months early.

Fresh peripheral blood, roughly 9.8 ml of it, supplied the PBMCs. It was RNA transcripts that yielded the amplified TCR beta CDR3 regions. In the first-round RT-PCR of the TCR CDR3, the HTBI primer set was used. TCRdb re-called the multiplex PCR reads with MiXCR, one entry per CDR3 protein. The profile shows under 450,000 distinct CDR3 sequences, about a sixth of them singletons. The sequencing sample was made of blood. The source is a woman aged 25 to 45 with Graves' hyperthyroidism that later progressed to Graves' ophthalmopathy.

The CDR3 protein is CSVEGPLRDRVKDTQYF. The DNA of the CDR3 is TGCAGCGTTGAAGGACCACTCCGGGACAGGGTTAAAGATACGCAGTATTTT. The gene calls are TRBV29-1 and TRBJ2-3; 9 bases fit TRBD1. The CDR3 is 17 amino acids. Germline values: CDR1 SQVTM, CDR2 ANQGSEA. After removal of 1 base from V and 5 bases from J, the junction contained 13 bases not matched to a gene.